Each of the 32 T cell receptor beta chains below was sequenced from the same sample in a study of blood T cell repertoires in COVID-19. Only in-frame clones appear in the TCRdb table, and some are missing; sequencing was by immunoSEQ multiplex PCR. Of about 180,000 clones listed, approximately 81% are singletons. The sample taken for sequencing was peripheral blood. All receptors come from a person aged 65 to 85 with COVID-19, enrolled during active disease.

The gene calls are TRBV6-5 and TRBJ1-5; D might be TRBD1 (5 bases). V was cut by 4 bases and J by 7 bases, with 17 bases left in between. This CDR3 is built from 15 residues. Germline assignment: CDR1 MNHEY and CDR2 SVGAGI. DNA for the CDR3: TGTGCCAGCAGTTTAAGCGGGGCCCCCGGGCAGCCCCAGCATTTT. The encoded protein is CASSLSGAPGQPQHF.

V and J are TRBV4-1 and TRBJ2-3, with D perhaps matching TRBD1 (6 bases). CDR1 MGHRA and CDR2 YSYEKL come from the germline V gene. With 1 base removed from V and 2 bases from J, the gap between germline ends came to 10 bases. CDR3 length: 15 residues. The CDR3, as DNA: TGCGCCAGCAGCCAAGTGGGGGCCTACACAGATACGCAGTATTTT. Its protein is CASSQVGAYTDTQYF.

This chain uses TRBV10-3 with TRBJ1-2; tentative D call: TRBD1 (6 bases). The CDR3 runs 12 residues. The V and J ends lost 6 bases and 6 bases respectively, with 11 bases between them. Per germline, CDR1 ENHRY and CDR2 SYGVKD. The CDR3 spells CAISTGTDGYTF. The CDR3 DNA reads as TGTGCCATCAGCACAGGGACGGATGGCTACACCTTC.

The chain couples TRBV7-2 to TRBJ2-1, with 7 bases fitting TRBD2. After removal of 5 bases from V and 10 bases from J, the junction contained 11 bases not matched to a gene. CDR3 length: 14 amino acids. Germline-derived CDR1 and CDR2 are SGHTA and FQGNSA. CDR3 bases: TGTGCCAGCAGCCTCGCCGGGTCCGGGAGGGAGCAGTTCTTC. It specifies CASSLAGSGREQFF.

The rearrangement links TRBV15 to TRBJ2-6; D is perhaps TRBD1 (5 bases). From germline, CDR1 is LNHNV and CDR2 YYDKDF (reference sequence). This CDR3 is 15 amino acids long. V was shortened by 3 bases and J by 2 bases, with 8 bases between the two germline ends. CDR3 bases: TGTGCCACCAGCAGCACAGGTACTGGGGCCAACGTCCTGACTTTC. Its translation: CATSSTGTGANVLTF.

CDR3 protein: CASSFGRNTEAFF. The CDR3 nucleotides are TGCGCCAGCAGCTTTGGCCGGAACACTGAAGCTTTCTTT. This chain connects TRBV5-1 to TRBJ1-1, with no clear D. Germline lookup yields CDR1 SGHRS and CDR2 YFSETQ. The CDR3 spans 13 residues. Trimming shortened V by 2 bases and J by 1 base, and 6 bases separated the two germline ends. The full variable domain, rest sourced from reference TRBV5-1 and TRBJ1-1, is KAGVTQTPRYLIKTRGQQVTLSCSPISGHRSVSWYQQTPGQGLQFLFEYFSETQRNKGNFPGRFSGRQFSNSRSEMNVSTLELGDSALYLCASSFGRNTEAFFGQGTRLTVV.

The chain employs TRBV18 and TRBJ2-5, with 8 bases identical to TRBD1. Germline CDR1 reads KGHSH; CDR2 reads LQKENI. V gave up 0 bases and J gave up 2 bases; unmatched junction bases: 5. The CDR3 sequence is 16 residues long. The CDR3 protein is CASSPPFRTGQETQYF. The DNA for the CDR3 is TGTGCCAGCTCACCACCCTTCAGGACAGGGCAAGAGACCCAGTACTTC.

The CDR3 here is CASRSIRGRATEAFF. The CDR3 DNA reads TGCGCCAGCAGAAGTATAAGGGGGCGCGCCACTGAAGCTTTCTTT. The chain uses TRBV5-1 and TRBJ1-1; TRBD1 agrees at 7 bases. Germline loops: CDR1 SGHRS, CDR2 YFSETQ. Losses at the gene ends were 5 bases for V and 4 bases for J; bases not matched to a gene: 11. The CDR3 sequence is 15 residues long.

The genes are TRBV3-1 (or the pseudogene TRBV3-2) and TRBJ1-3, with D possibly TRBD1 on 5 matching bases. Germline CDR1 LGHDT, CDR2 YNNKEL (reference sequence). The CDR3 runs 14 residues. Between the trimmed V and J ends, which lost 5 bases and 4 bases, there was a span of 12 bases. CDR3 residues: CASSAGYSGNTIYF. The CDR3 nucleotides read TGTGCCAGCAGCGCAGGGTATTCGGGAAACACCATATATTTT.

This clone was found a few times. The CDR3 region has the DNA TGTGCCAGTAGCCGCCGCGGGACAGGGGCAGAAAACATTCAGTACTTC. The encoded protein is CASSRRGTGAENIQYF. This chain connects TRBV19 to TRBJ2-4; 10 nucleotides line up with TRBD1. V trimming: 6 bases; J trimming: 5 bases; junction bases outside the gene matches: 10. CDR1 is LNHDA and CDR2 is SQIVND in the germline V gene (reference sequence). The CDR3 has 16 amino acids. Using reference TRBV19 and TRBJ2-4 for the parts outside the CDR3, the full variable domain is DGGITQSPKYLFRKEGQNVTLSCEQNLNHDAMYWYRQDPGQGLRLIYYSQIVNDFQKGDIAEGYSVSREKKESFPLTVTSAQKNPTAFYLCASSRRGTGAENIQYFGAGTRLSVL.

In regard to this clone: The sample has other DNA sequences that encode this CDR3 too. The CDR3 loop is CASSSRGEQFF. As DNA, the CDR3 is TGTGCCAGTAGTTCTCGCGGGGAGCAGTTCTTC. The gene calls are TRBV19 and TRBJ2-1; the D gene is possibly TRBD2 (5 bases). V was shortened by 5 bases and J by 10 bases, with 9 bases between the two germline ends. The CDR3 is made up of 11 amino acids. Germline CDR1 is LNHDA and CDR2 is SQIVND (reference sequence).

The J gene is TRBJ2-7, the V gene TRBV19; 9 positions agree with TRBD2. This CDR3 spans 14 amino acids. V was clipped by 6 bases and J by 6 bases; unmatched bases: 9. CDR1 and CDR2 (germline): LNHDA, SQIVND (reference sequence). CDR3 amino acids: CASRKSGRIGEQYF. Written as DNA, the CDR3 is TGTGCCAGTAGAAAAAGCGGGAGGATAGGCGAGCAGTACTTC.

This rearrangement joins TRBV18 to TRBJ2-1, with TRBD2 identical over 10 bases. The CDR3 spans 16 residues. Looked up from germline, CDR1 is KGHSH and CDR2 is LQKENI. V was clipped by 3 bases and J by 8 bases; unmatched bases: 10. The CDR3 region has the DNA TGTGCCAGCTCACCGCTAGCGGGAGTTCTTTCGGATGAGCAGTTCTTC. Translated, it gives CASSPLAGVLSDEQFF.

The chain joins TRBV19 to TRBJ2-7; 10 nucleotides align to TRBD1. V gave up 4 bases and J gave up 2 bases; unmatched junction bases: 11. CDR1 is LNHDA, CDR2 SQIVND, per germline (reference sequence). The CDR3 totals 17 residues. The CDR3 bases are TGTGCCAGTAGTACTAGGATTGGCGGACAGGGGGCCTACGAGCAGTACTTC. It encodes CASSTRIGGQGAYEQYF.

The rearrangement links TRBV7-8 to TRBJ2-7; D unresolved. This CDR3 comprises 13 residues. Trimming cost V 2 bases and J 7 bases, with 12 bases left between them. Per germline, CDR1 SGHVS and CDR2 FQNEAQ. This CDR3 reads CASSLSELREQYF. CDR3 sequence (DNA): TGTGCCAGCAGCTTAAGTGAGTTGAGGGAGCAGTACTTC.

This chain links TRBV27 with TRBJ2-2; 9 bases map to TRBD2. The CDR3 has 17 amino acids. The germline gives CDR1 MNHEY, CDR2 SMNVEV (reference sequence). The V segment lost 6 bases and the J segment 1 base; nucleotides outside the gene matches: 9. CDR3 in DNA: TGTGCCAGCAGCCCCGATAGCGGGGGCATGAACACCGGGGAGCTGTTTTTT. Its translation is CASSPDSGGMNTGELFF.

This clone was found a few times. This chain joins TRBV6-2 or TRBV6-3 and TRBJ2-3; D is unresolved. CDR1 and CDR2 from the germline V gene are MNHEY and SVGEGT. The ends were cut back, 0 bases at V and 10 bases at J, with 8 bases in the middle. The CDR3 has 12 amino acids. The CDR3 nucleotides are TGTGCCAGCAGTTACTCGGAGTCCGCGCAGTATTTT. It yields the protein CASSYSESAQYF.

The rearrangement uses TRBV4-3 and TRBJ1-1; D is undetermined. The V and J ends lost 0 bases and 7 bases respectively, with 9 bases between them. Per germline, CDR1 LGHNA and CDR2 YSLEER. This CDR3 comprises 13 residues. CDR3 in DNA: TGCGCCAGCAGCCAAGAAGTAGCGAGTGAAGCTTTCTTT. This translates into CASSQEVASEAFF.

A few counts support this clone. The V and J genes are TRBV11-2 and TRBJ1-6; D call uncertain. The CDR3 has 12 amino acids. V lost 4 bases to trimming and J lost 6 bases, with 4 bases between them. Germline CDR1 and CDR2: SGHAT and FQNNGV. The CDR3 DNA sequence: TGTGCCAGCAGCTCTAGTAATTCACCCCTCCACTTT. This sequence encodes CASSSSNSPLHF.

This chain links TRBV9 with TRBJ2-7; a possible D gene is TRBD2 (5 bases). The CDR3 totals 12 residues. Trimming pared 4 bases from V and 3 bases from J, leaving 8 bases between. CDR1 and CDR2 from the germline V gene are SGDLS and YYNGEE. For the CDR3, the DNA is TGTGCCAGCAGCCGCACTAGCTACGAGCAGTACTTC. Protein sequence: CASSRTSYEQYF.

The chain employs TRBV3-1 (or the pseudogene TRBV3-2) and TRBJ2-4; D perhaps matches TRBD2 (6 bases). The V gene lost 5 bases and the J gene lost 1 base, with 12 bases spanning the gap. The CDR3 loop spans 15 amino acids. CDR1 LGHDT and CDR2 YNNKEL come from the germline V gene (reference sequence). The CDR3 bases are TGTGCCAGCAGCGACGGGGGTTTCGCCAAAAACATTCAGTACTTC. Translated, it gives CASSDGGFAKNIQYF.

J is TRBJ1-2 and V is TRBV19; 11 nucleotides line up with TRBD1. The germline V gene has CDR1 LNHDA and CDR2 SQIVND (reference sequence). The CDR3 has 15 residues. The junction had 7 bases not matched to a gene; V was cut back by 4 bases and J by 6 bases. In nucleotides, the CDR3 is TGTGCCAGTAGTACGAGGACAGGGGGCGCGAATGGCTACACCTTC. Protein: CASSTRTGGANGYTF.

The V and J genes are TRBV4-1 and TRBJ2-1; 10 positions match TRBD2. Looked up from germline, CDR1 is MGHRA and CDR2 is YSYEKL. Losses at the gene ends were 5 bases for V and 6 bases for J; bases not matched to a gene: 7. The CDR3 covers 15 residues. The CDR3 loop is CASSLRAGGINEQFF. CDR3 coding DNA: TGCGCCAGCAGCTTGAGAGCGGGAGGGATCAATGAGCAGTTCTTC.

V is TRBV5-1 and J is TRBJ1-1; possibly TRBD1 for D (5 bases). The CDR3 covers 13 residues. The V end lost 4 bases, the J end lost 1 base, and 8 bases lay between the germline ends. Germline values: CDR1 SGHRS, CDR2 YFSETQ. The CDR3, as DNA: TGCGCCAGCAGCCCCGGGGGGAACACTGAAGCTTTCTTT. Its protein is CASSPGGNTEAFF.

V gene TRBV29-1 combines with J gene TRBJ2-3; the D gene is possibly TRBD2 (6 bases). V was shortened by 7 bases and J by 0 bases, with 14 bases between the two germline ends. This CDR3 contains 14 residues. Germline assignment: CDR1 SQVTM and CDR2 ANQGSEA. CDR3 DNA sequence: TGCAGCGCCCCAGCGGGCTATAGCACAGATACGCAGTATTTT. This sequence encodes CSAPAGYSTDTQYF.

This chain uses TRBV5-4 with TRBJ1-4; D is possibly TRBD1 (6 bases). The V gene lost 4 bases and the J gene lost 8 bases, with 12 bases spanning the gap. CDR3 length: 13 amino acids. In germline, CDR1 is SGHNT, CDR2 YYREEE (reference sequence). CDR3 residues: CASSRTRGEKLFF. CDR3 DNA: TGTGCCAGCAGCCGGACAAGGGGGGAAAAACTGTTTTTT.

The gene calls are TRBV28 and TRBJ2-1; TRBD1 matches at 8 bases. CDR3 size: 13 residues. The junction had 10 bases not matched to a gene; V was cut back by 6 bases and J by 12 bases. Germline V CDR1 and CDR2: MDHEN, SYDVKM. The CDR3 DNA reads TGTGCCAGCAGCCAGGACAGGGCCCGTGCGCAGTTCTTC. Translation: CASSQDRARAQFF.

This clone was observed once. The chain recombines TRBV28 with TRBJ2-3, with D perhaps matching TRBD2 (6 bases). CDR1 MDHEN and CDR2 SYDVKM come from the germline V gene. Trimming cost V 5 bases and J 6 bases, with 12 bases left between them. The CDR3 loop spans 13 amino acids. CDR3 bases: TGTGCCAGCAGTCCGACTAGTTCCGATACGCAGTATTTT. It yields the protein CASSPTSSDTQYF.

The CDR3 reads CASSILEVPPRAQHF. CDR3 DNA sequence: TGTGCCAGTAGTATTTTAGAGGTCCCACCAAGAGCCCAGCATTTT. V gene TRBV19 combines with J gene TRBJ1-5, with D uncertain. In germline, CDR1 is LNHDA, CDR2 SQIVND (reference sequence). The ends were cut back, 3 bases at V and 11 bases at J, with 20 bases in the middle. The CDR3 is 15 amino acids.

CDR3 nucleotides: TGTGCCAGCAGTAGGGAGAATGAGCAGTTCTTC. Translating it yields CASSRENEQFF. The rearrangement joins TRBV7-9 to TRBJ2-1, with a possible D match to TRBD2 (5 bases). The CDR3 loop spans 11 amino acids. Per germline, CDR1 SEHNR and CDR2 FQNEAQ (reference sequence). The ends were cut back, 6 bases at V and 7 bases at J, with 7 bases in the middle.

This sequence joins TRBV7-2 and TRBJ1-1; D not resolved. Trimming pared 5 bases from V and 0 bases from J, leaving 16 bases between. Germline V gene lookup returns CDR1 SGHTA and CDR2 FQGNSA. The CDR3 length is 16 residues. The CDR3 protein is CASSLQTRLLNTEAFF. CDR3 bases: TGTGCCAGCAGCCTCCAAACAAGATTGCTGAACACTGAAGCTTTCTTT.

The CDR3 DNA reads TGTGCCAGCAGCTACCGGAGACAGGGCACAGATACGCAGTATTTT. It translates to CASSYRRQGTDTQYF. The chain has TRBV7-8 and TRBJ2-3, with D possibly TRBD1 on 6 matching bases. The CDR3 is 15 residues long. V shed 4 bases and J shed 1 base, with 12 bases lying between them. The germline gives CDR1 SGHVS, CDR2 FQNEAQ.